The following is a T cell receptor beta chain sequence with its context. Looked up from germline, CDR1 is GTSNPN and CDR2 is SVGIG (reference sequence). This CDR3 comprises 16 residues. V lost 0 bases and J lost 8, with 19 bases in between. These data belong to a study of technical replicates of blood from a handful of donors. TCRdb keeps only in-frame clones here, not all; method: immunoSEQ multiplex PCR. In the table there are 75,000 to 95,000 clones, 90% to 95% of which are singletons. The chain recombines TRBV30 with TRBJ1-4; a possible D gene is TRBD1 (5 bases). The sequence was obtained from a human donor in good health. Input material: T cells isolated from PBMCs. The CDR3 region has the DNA TGTGCCTGGAGTGTATGCCCCCCCAGGGTGCGGGAAAAACTGTTTTTT. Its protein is CAWSVCPPRVREKLFF.